This T cell receptor beta chain is drawn from a study of blood T cells in healthy people across ages. Findings of the study overall: With naive T cell percentage, TCR beta diversity showed a strong correlation. A roughly linear fall in TCR beta diversity per million T cells was seen with increasing age.

CDR1 DFQATT and CDR2 SNEGSKA come from the germline V gene (reference sequence). CDR3 size: 15 residues. V lost 5 bases and J lost 0, with 15 bases in between. Concerning this clonotype itself: What it recognizes is unknown.

With a J-beta primer mix and a sample-barcoded 5' primer, a second PCR ran about 6 to 11 cycles. TCRdb reanalysed the 5' RACE reads using MiXCR and keeps one entry per CDR3 protein. The table has 780,000 or so distinct CDR3 sequences, about 55% seen once. The TCR was taken from an elderly man in good health. The chain uses TRBV20-1 and TRBJ2-3; possibly TRBD2 for D (6 bases). The specimen was blood. CDR3 DNA sequence: TGCAGTGCTCCCGGGACTCCTTCTAGCACAGATACGCAGTATTTT. The encoded protein is CSAPGTPSSTDTQYF.